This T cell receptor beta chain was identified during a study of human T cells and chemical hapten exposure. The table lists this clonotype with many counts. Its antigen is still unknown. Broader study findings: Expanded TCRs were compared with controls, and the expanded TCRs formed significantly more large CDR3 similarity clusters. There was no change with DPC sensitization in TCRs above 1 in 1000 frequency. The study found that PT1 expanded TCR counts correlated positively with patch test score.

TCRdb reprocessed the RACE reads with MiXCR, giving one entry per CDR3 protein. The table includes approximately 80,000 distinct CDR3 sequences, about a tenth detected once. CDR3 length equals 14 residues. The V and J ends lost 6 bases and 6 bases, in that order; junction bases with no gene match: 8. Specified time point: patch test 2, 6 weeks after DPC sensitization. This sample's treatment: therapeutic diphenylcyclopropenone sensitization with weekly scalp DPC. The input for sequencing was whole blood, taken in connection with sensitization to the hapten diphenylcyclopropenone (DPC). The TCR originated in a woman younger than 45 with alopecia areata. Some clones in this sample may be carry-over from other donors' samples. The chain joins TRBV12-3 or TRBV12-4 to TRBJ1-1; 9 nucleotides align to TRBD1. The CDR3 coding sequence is TGTGCCAGCAGGGGACAGGGAGGGGTCGCTGAAGCTTTCTTT. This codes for CASRGQGGVAEAFF.